This TCR beta chain was identified in a study of cytomegalovirus exposure and HLA in healthy donors. Study-wide context: An earlier analysis found some 120 million unique TCR beta sequences from about 179 million T cells. General observations from the study: Across donors, sequencing depth was assumed by presence/absence analyses to be roughly uniform.

PCR amplification relied on 60 Vbeta primers (plus 13 Jbeta primers). TCRdb's copy holds only in-frame clones and misses some; the assay was immunoSEQ multiplex PCR. The sample has roughly 300,000 clones; 75% to 90% are singletons. Points on this clone: Its specificity is unknown.

In germline, CDR1 is DFQATT, CDR2 SNEGSKA (reference sequence). This CDR3 spans 10 amino acids. The rearrangement joins TRBV20-1 to TRBJ2-5; D remains unclear. The J call is uncertain, as TRBJ2-7 better fits the DNA end. The clonotype was recovered from a man aged 40-50 years in good health and CMV-seropositive. Sequencing was done on a sample of PBMCs. The CDR3 coding sequence is TGCAGTGCTATCTACTACGAGCAGTACTTC. Protein product: CSAIYYEQYF.